Each of the 7 T cell receptor beta chains below was sequenced from the same sample in a study of T cell responses to AZD1222 COVID-19 vaccine. Assay used: immunoSEQ multiplex PCR; TCRdb lists only in-frame clones, some missing. The sample has roughly 200,000 clones, roughly 91% seen once; the top ten hold 0.9% to 1.1%. The input for sequencing was peripheral blood, taken on day 0 of MenACWY control vaccination. The receptors derive from an adult in good health.

The chain employs TRBV4-1 and TRBJ1-2, with unresolved D. Looked up from germline, CDR1 is MGHRA and CDR2 is YSYEKL. CDR3 length equals 13 residues. Trimming removed 6 bases from V and 7 bases from J, with 15 bases in between. The CDR3 DNA is TGCGCCAGCAGACAAACCTCGGGCCGTGGCTACACCTTC. Amino acids: CASRQTSGRGYTF.

The chain is built from TRBV10-2 and TRBJ1-2; no clear D. The CDR3 has 9 residues. V lost 6 bases and J 6 bases, leaving 2 bases between the germline ends. CDR1 is WSHSY and CDR2 is SAAADI in the germline V gene. Written as DNA, the CDR3 is TGCGCCAGCAGCCATGGCTACACCTTC. Its protein product is CASSHGYTF.

The chain carries TRBV6-5 and TRBJ1-5; a weak D match, TRBD1 (5 bases). V was cut by 0 bases and J by 6 bases, with 9 bases left in between. The CDR3 length is 14 residues. Germline V lookup: CDR1 MNHEY, CDR2 SVGAGI. CDR3 in DNA: TGTGCCAGCAGTTACTCCGGACAAATTCAGCCCCAGCATTTT. Translated, it gives CASSYSGQIQPQHF.

The chain uses TRBV24-1 and TRBJ1-1; D uncertain. CDR3 length: 13 residues. V was pared by 3 bases and J by 11 bases, with 15 bases between. Germline V gene lookup returns CDR1 KGHDR and CDR2 SFDVKD. This chain's CDR3 is CATSDRGSGGAFF. The CDR3 nucleotides are TGTGCCACCAGTGATCGAGGATCTGGAGGGGCTTTCTTT.

This clone was found once. The CDR3 bases are TGTGCCAGTAGTATAGGGACCCTGGCGGGCTATGGCTACACCTTC. Its translation: CASSIGTLAGYGYTF. This rearrangement joins TRBV19 to TRBJ1-2, with D uncertain. The ends were cut back, 1 base at V and 4 bases at J, with 13 bases in the middle. Germline values: CDR1 LNHDA, CDR2 SQIVND (reference sequence). The CDR3 totals 15 residues.

The genes are TRBV12-5 and TRBJ2-2, with 12 bases lining up with TRBD1. Germline V lookup: CDR1 LGHNT, CDR2 FRNRAP. This CDR3 spans 15 amino acids. The trim removed 7 bases at V and 6 bases at J, leaving 6 bases unmatched. The CDR3 bases are TGTGCTAGTGACCCAGGGACAGGGGGCTCCGGGGAGCTGTTTTTT. Residues: CASDPGTGGSGELFF.

The V call is TRBV11-2, the J call TRBJ1-1, with D possibly being TRBD1 (5 bases). CDR3 length equals 13 residues. Per germline, CDR1 SGHAT and CDR2 FQNNGV. Trimming removed 5 bases from V and 7 bases from J, with 14 bases in between. CDR3 coding DNA: TGTGCCAGCAGCCACTATGGGGGGGATGAAGCTTTCTTT. This encodes CASSHYGGDEAFF.